There are a few counts of the clone carrying this T cell receptor beta chain. Its antigen is currently unknown. The treatment denotes: roughly nine-day PBMC culture with coronavirus spike peptide pools or control peptides (ViraFEST assay). The V and J ends lost 3 bases and 2 bases respectively, with 8 bases between them. Germline V gives CDR1 LNHDA, CDR2 SQIVND (reference sequence). CDR3 length: 14 amino acids. The record originates from a study of vaccination and CD4 T cells after COVID-19. Scientists ran DNA taken from cultured CD4+ T cells through the Oncomine TCR Beta short-read assay for sequencing. TCRdb re-analysed the PCR reads in MiXCR, keeping a single row per CDR3 protein. Of around 16,000 distinct CDR3 sequences listed, 63% are singletons.

The gene calls are TRBV19 and TRBJ1-5, with D hard to call. Sequences were obtained from CD4+ T cells from blood, cultured in vitro. This clonotype originated in a human donor who had recovered from COVID-19. In DNA form, the CDR3 reads TGTGCCAGTAGTATCGAGGTGGGCAATCAGCCCCAGCATTTT. Translating it yields CASSIEVGNQPQHF. The full variable domain, completed using reference TRBV19 and TRBJ1-5, is DGGITQSPKYLFRKEGQNVTLSCEQNLNHDAMYWYRQDPGQGLRLIYYSQIVNDFQKGDIAEGYSVSREKKESFPLTVTSAQKNPTAFYLCASSIEVGNQPQHFGDGTRLSIL.